The TCR beta chain described here comes from a study of OX40 agonist ivuxolimab in advanced cancers. Study-level background: Patient treatment consisted of intravenous ivuxolimab administration every 2 weeks at 0.01 to 10 mg/kg. Patients with hepatocellular carcinoma, melanoma, renal cell or head and neck cancer made up the dose-escalation patients. Earlier treatment with anti-PD-1, anti-PD-L1 or anti-CTLA-4 was permitted, and 30% to 40% had received some.

This clone appeared once. The antigen is unknown. Repertoires were generated with immunoSEQ multiplex PCR, while TCRdb's copy carries only in-frame clones and drops some. This sample has 82,000 or so clones, with more than 70% found just once. General study results and limits: Relatively little clonal expansion, among the lowest observed, appeared in partial responders at 0.1-3.0 mg/kg.

V lost 2 bases, J lost 6 bases, and 6 bases lay in between. Germline V gene lookup returns CDR1 SGDLS and CDR2 YYNGEE. This CDR3 contains 13 residues. The source is an adult with an advanced solid tumor such as melanoma, head and neck, liver or kidney cancer. The sequencing here drew on CD4+ or CD8+ T cells sorted from blood, taken in a trial of the OX40 agonist ivuxolimab. The chain uses TRBV9 and TRBJ1-6; D is unresolved. CDR3 loop: CASSVDLNSPLHF. The CDR3 nucleotides read TGTGCCAGCAGCGTCGATCTTAATTCACCCCTCCACTTT.